Each of the 8 T cell receptor beta chains below was sequenced from the same sample in a study of T-cell reconstitution after alpha-beta-depleted transplantation in children. A TCRbeta library incorporating unique molecular identifiers was prepared. TCRdb reprocessed the PCR reads with MiXCR, giving one entry per CDR3 protein. Of about 980,000 distinct CDR3 sequences in the sample, under 30% were seen once. The material sequenced was PBMCs, mostly from graft donor cells, taken 360 days after TCRalphabeta/CD19-depleted stem cell transplant. Receptors originate from a boy less than two years old who had a stem cell transplant for SCID, so the T cells may come from the graft donor.

The CDR3 nucleotides are TGTGCCAGCAGTCCAGGGACAGGGCAGGGTGAAGCTTTCTTT. Its translation is CASSPGTGQGEAFF. V usage is TRBV12-3 or TRBV12-4 and J usage is TRBJ1-1; 9 positions agree with TRBD1. CDR3 length: 14 amino acids. The V and J ends lost 5 bases and 7 bases, in that order; junction bases with no gene match: 8.

V usage is TRBV29-1 and J usage is TRBJ2-3; TRBD2 is a possible D gene (5 bases). Germline CDR1 is SQVTM and CDR2 is ANQGSEA. Trimming stripped 3 bases from V and 0 bases from J, with 10 bases between. This CDR3 has 14 residues. The DNA of the CDR3 is TGCAGCGTTGATGGAGCGGCCAGCACAGATACGCAGTATTTT. It is translated as CSVDGAASTDTQYF.

V and J are TRBV20-1 and TRBJ2-4; perhaps TRBD1 as D (6 bases). The germline CDR1 and CDR2 sequences are DFQATT and SNEGSKA (reference sequence). This CDR3 comprises 14 residues. Trimming pared 5 bases from V and 5 bases from J, leaving 16 bases between. The CDR3, as DNA: TGCAGTGCTCAGGTGGGGGCCTCGGAAAACATTCAGTACTTC. Translation gives CSAQVGASENIQYF.

This clonotype turned up a few times. V gene TRBV5-1 combines with J gene TRBJ2-5; D gene ambiguous. Germline V gives CDR1 SGHRS, CDR2 YFSETQ. The V gene lost 5 bases and the J gene lost 1 base, with 9 bases spanning the gap. This CDR3 comprises 13 residues. The CDR3: CASSRDAQETQYF. The CDR3 DNA follows: TGCGCCAGCAGTAGGGATGCCCAAGAGACCCAGTACTTC.

This clonotype has just a few counts. This chain links TRBV2 with TRBJ2-1, with D unclear. Germline V lookup: CDR1 SNHLY, CDR2 FYNNEI. Trimming took off 3 bases at V and 4 bases at J, with 10 bases between the two ends. This CDR3 is 14 amino acids long. CDR3 sequence: CASSDGLPYNEQFF. CDR3 DNA sequence: TGTGCCAGCAGTGACGGGCTACCATACAATGAGCAGTTCTTC.

The CDR3 loop is CASSKGQGTWNTEAFF. The CDR3 coding sequence is TGTGCCAGCAGCAAAGGACAGGGGACTTGGAACACTGAAGCTTTCTTT. The V call is TRBV7-9, the J call TRBJ1-1; TRBD1 aligns across 9 bases. The CDR3 runs 16 residues. Germline CDR1 is SEHNR and CDR2 is FQNEAQ (reference sequence). Germline trimming cut 5 bases from V and 1 base from J; bases unmatched to any gene: 8.

There are a few counts of this clonotype. This chain connects TRBV2 to TRBJ2-3; D possibly corresponds to TRBD2 (7 bases). The germline V and J ends were trimmed by 11 bases and 0 bases, with 24 bases remaining between them. Germline CDR1 reads SNHLY; CDR2 reads FYNNEI. The length of the CDR3 is 17 residues. The CDR3 loop is CAGNLFPAGASTDTQYF. The CDR3 DNA sequence: TGTGCCGGGAACCTCTTCCCTGCGGGGGCCAGCACAGATACGCAGTATTTT.

This clonotype occurred a few times. The chain couples TRBV11-2 to TRBJ2-4; 9 positions match TRBD2. CDR1 and CDR2 from the germline V gene are SGHAT and FQNNGV. The CDR3 contains 18 residues. Losses at the gene ends were 5 bases for V and 0 bases for J; bases not matched to a gene: 11. The CDR3 here is CASSTEGLANLAKNIQYF. The CDR3 DNA reads TGTGCCAGCAGCACTGAGGGACTAGCCAACCTAGCCAAAAACATTCAGTACTTC.